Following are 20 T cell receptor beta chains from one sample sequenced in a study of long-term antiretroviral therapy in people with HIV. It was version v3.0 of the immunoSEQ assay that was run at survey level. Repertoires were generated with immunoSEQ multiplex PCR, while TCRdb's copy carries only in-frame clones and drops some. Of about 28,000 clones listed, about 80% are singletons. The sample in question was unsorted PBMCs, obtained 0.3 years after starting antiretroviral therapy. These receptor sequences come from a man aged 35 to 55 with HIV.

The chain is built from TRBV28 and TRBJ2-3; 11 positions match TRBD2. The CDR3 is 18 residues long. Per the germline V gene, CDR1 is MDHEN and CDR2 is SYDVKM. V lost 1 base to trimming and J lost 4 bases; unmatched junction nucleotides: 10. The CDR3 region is CASSLSVGLAAEADTQYF. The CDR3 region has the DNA TGTGCCAGCAGTTTATCAGTGGGACTAGCGGCCGAGGCAGATACGCAGTATTTT.

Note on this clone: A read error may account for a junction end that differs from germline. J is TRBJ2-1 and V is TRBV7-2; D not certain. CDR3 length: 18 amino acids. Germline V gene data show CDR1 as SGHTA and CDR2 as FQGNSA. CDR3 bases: TGTGCCAGCAGCTTAGGTCCAATCCAAAGTTTCTCCGACAATGAGCAGTTCTTC. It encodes CASSLGPIQSFSDNEQFF.

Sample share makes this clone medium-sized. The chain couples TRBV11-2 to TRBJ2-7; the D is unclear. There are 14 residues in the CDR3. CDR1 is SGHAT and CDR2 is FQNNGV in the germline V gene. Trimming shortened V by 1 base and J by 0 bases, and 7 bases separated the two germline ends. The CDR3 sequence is CASSLVGFSYEQYF. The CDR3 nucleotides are TGTGCCAGCAGCTTAGTCGGATTCTCCTACGAGCAGTACTTC.

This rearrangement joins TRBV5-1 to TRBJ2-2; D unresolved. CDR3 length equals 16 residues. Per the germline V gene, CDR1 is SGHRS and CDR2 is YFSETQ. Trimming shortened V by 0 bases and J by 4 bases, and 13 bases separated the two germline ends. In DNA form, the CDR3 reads TGCGCCAGCAGCTTGGCCCGAGAAGGAATCACCGGGGAGCTGTTTTTT. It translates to CASSLAREGITGELFF.

The CDR3 bases are TGTGCCATCAGTGATACTAGCGGGAGGGCCGACACCGGGGAGCTGTTTTTT. It yields the protein CAISDTSGRADTGELFF. The chain carries TRBV10-3 and TRBJ2-2, with 13 bases lining up with TRBD2. Germline CDR1 is ENHRY and CDR2 is SYGVKD. V was clipped by 3 bases and J by 3 bases; unmatched bases: 4. This CDR3 spans 17 amino acids.

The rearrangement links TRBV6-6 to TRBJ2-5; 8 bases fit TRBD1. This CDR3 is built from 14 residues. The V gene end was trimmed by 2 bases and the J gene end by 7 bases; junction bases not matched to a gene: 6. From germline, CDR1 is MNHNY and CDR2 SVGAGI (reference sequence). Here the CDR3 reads CASSYQTGTGTQYF. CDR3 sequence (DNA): TGTGCCAGCAGTTACCAAACTGGGACAGGGACCCAGTACTTC.

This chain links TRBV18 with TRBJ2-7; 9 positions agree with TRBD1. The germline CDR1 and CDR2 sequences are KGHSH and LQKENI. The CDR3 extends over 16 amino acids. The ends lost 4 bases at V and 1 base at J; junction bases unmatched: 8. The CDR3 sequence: CASSHSGTGSSYEQYF. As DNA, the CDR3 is TGTGCCAGCTCACATTCCGGGACAGGGAGTTCCTACGAGCAGTACTTC.

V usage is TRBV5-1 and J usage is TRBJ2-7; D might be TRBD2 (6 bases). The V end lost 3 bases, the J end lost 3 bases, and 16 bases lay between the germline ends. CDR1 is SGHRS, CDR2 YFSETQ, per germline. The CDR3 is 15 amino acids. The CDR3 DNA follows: TGCGCCAGCAGCTGGGGGGACGGACCTATCTACGAGCAGTACTTC. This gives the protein CASSWGDGPIYEQYF.

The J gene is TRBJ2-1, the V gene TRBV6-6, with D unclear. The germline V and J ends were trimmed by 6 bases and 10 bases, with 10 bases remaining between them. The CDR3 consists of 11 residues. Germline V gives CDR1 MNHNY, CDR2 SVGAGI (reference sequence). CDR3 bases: TGTGCCAGCAGAAATATCCTCGAGCAGTTCTTC. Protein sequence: CASRNILEQFF.

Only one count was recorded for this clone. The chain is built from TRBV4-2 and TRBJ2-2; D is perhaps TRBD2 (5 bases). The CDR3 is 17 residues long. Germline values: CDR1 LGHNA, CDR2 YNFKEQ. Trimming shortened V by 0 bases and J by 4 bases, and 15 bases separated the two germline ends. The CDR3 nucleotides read TGTGCCAGCAGCCAAGAAACATGGCGGAGGCTCACCGGGGAGCTGTTTTTT. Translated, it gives CASSQETWRRLTGELFF.

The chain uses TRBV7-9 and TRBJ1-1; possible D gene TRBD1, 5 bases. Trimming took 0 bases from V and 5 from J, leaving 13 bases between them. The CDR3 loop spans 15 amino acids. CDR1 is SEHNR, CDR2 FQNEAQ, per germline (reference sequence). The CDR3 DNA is TGTGCCAGCAGCTTAGCTGGGCAGGGTGGGACTGAAGCTTTCTTT. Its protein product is CASSLAGQGGTEAFF.

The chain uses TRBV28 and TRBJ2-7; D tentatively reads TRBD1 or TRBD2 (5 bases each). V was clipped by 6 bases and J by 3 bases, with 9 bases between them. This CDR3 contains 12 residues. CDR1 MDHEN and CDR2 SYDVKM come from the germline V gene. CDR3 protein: CASSWDGYEQYF. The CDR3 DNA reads TGTGCCAGCAGCTGGGACGGCTACGAGCAGTACTTC.

Written as DNA, the CDR3 is TGTGCCATCAGTGAGTCGACTGGCCAGGGGGCGCAGTATGGCTACACCTTC. It is translated as CAISESTGQGAQYGYTF. The chain is built from TRBV10-3 and TRBJ1-2, with 8 positions matching TRBD1. The CDR3 consists of 17 residues. V gave up 0 bases and J gave up 5 bases; unmatched junction bases: 11. Germline V gene lookup returns CDR1 ENHRY and CDR2 SYGVKD.

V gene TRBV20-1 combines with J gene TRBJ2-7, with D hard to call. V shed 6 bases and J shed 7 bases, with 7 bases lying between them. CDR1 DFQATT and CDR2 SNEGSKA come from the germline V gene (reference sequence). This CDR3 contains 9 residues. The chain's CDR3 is CSASWEQYF. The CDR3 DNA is TGCAGTGCGTCTTGGGAGCAGTACTTC.

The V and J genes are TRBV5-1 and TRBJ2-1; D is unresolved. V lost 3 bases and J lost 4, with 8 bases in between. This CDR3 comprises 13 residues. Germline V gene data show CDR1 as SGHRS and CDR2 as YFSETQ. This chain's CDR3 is CASSSNLYNEQFF. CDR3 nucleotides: TGCGCCAGCAGCTCAAACCTTTACAATGAGCAGTTCTTC.

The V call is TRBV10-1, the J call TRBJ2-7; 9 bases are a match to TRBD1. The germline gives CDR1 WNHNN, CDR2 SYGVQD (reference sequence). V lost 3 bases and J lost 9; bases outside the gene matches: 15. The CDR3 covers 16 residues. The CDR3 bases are TGCGCCAGCAGTGACCCCGGGACAGGGCCTCCTACGAGGCAGTACTTC. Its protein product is CASSDPGTGPPTRQYF.

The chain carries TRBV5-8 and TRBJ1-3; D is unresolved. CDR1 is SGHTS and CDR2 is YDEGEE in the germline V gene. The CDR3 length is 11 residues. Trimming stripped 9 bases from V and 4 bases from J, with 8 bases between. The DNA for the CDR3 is TGTGCCACCTGGGCCGGAAACACCATATATTTT. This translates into CATWAGNTIYF.

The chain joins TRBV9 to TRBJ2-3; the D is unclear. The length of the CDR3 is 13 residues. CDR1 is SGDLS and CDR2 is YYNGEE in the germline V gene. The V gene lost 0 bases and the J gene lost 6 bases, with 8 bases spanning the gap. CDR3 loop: CASSVAAWDTQYF. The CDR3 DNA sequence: TGTGCCAGCAGCGTAGCTGCCTGGGATACGCAGTATTTT.

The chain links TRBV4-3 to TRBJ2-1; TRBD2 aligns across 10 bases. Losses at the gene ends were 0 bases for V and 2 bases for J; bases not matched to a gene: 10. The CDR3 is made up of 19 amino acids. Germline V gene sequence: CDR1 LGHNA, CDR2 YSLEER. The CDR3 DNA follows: TGCGCCAGCAGCCAAGACCCTGCCGAGACTAGCGGGCCCTACAATGAGCAGTTCTTC. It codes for CASSQDPAETSGPYNEQFF.

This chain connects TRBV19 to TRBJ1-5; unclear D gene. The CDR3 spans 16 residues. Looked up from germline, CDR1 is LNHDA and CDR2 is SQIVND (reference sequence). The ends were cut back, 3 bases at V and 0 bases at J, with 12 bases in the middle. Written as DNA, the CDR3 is TGTGCCAGTAGTATGAGAGGCACTTATAGCAATCAGCCCCAGCATTTT. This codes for CASSMRGTYSNQPQHF.